The 25 T cell receptor beta chains reported below all come from one sample, sequenced in a study of blood T cell repertoires in COVID-19. TCRdb's copy holds only in-frame clones and misses some; the assay was immunoSEQ multiplex PCR. Altogether 26,000 or so clones are present, roughly nine tenths being singletons, with the ten largest covering roughly 5.4%. The sequencing input was peripheral blood. The origin of the receptors is a man aged 60-69 years with active COVID-19.

J is TRBJ1-4 and V is TRBV7-3, with 11 bases fitting TRBD1. The CDR3 has 15 amino acids. Germline V gene sequence: CDR1 SGHTA, CDR2 FQGTGA. With 4 bases clipped from V and 7 bases from J, the junction kept 5 bases outside the gene matches. Here the CDR3 DNA reads TGTGCCAGCAGCTCTACCGGGACAGGGGGTGAAAAACTGTTTTTT. Amino acid sequence: CASSSTGTGGEKLFF.

The chain has TRBV5-1 and TRBJ2-3, with a possible D match to TRBD1 (7 bases). V lost 6 bases, J lost 3 bases, and 17 bases lay in between. Germline-derived CDR1 and CDR2 are SGHRS and YFSETQ. The CDR3 consists of 15 residues. In DNA form, the CDR3 reads TGCGCCAGCATCCAGGGGGGTGTTGGGACAGATACGCAGTATTTT. It is translated as CASIQGGVGTDTQYF.

This chain connects TRBV9 to TRBJ1-4; TRBD1 might be the D (6 bases). V was trimmed by 0 bases and J by 7 bases, leaving 13 bases between them. The CDR3 spans 15 residues. Germline loops: CDR1 SGDLS, CDR2 YYNGEE. As DNA, the CDR3 is TGTGCCAGCAGCGTAGCCGCAGGGGTGGGTGAAAAACTGTTTTTT. It translates to CASSVAAGVGEKLFF.

The V and J genes are TRBV19 and TRBJ2-3; D is ambiguous. Per germline, CDR1 LNHDA and CDR2 SQIVND (reference sequence). Trimming pared 6 bases from V and 2 bases from J, leaving 12 bases between. This CDR3 spans 14 amino acids. CDR3 sequence (DNA): TGTGCCAGTAGGAAGACACGTTTCACAGATACGCAGTATTTT. Translation: CASRKTRFTDTQYF.

The chain couples TRBV4-1 to TRBJ2-5, with D perhaps TRBD2 (7 bases). V was trimmed by 3 bases and J by 5 bases, leaving 16 bases between them. The germline CDR1 and CDR2 sequences are MGHRA and YSYEKL. This CDR3 has 15 amino acids. The CDR3 coding sequence is TGCGCCAGCAGCCAGGGGGGGCTGTGGAGGGAGACCCAGTACTTC. It encodes CASSQGGLWRETQYF.

The genes are TRBV29-1 and TRBJ2-2, with 10 bases that match TRBD1. The CDR3 is made up of 17 amino acids. Losses at the gene ends were 0 bases for V and 1 base for J; bases not matched to a gene: 5. Germline V gives CDR1 SQVTM, CDR2 ANQGSEA. CDR3 in DNA: TGCAGCGTTGAAGACCCATGGACAGGGGGGAACACCGGGGAGCTGTTTTTT. Protein product: CSVEDPWTGGNTGELFF.

The genes are TRBV15 and TRBJ1-6; D possibly corresponds to TRBD1 (5 bases). Trimming removed 5 bases from V and 5 bases from J, with 13 bases in between. This CDR3 comprises 15 residues. The V gene's germline CDR1 is LNHNV and CDR2 YYDKDF (reference sequence). The CDR3 sequence is CATSGGFSNNSPLHF. The CDR3 nucleotides are TGTGCCACCAGCGGGGGGTTCTCGAATAATTCACCCCTCCACTTT.

This clone turned up a few times. The CDR3 bases are TGTGCCTGCCGTTCGGCCAGCGGACCTGGCTACACCTTC. Protein: CACRSASGPGYTF. The chain employs TRBV30 and TRBJ1-2; D unclear. Germline values: CDR1 GTSNPN, CDR2 SVGIG (reference sequence). V gave up 6 bases and J gave up 7 bases, with 18 bases separating them. This CDR3 comprises 13 residues.

The chain employs TRBV30 and TRBJ1-2; 8 nucleotides line up with TRBD1. The CDR3 totals 12 residues. The ends lost 8 bases at V and 5 bases at J; junction bases unmatched: 7. The germline V gene has CDR1 GTSNPN and CDR2 SVGIG (reference sequence). CDR3 residues: CATDRGGYGYTF. CDR3 DNA sequence: TGTGCCACTGACAGGGGAGGTTATGGCTACACCTTC.

This rearrangement joins TRBV10-3 to TRBJ1-1; tentative D call: TRBD1 (6 bases). The CDR3 consists of 12 residues. CDR1 ENHRY and CDR2 SYGVKD come from the germline V gene. V was trimmed by 10 bases and J by 7 bases, leaving 16 bases between them. The CDR3 sequence: CASRRGGLEAFF. CDR3 sequence (DNA): TGTGCCAGCCGGCGGGGGGGGCTTGAAGCTTTCTTT.

This clone was seen a few times. The rearrangement joins TRBV10-3 to TRBJ1-6, with D perhaps TRBD1 (5 bases). The V and J ends lost 2 bases and 10 bases respectively, with 15 bases between them. The length of the CDR3 is 15 residues. The germline V gene has CDR1 ENHRY and CDR2 SYGVKD. The CDR3 nucleotides are TGTGCCATCAGTGAGCCAGACAGTTTAGGGTCACCCCTCCACTTT. Amino acid sequence: CAISEPDSLGSPLHF.

This chain connects TRBV5-6 to TRBJ2-7, with 7 bases matching TRBD1. The CDR3 loop spans 15 amino acids. V was clipped by 4 bases and J by 2 bases; unmatched bases: 9. The germline V gene has CDR1 SGHDT and CDR2 YYEEEE. CDR3: CASSRTGDGPYEQYF. The CDR3 DNA reads TGTGCCAGCAGCCGTACAGGGGACGGACCCTACGAGCAGTACTTC.

The chain recombines TRBV2 with TRBJ1-6, with a tentative D call TRBD1 (5 bases). The CDR3 runs 14 residues. CDR1 and CDR2 (germline): SNHLY, FYNNEI. V lost 5 bases and J 9 bases, leaving 14 bases between the germline ends. CDR3 protein: CASSSGTRGSPLHF. The CDR3 DNA is TGTGCCAGCAGTTCCGGGACTAGGGGTTCACCCCTCCACTTT.

The chain is built from TRBV7-8 and TRBJ2-7; 10 bases line up with TRBD1. The germline V gene has CDR1 SGHVS and CDR2 FQNEAQ. The trim removed 3 bases at V and 6 bases at J, leaving 11 bases unmatched. CDR3 length equals 16 residues. The CDR3 loop reads CASSLAGTGAQGEQYF. The DNA of the CDR3 is TGTGCCAGCAGCTTGGCCGGGACAGGGGCCCAGGGCGAGCAGTACTTC. The full variable domain, rest sourced from reference TRBV7-8 and TRBJ2-7, is GAGVSQSPRYKVAKRGQDVALRCDPISGHVSLFWYQQALGQGPEFLTYFQNEAQLDKSGLPSDRFFAERPEGSVSTLKIQRTQQEDSAVYLCASSLAGTGAQGEQYFGPGTRLTVT.

This clone was seen a few times. The chain recombines TRBV5-1 with TRBJ2-2; TRBD2 matches at 8 bases. V was pared by 3 bases and J by 7 bases, with 8 bases of the junction left unmatched. This CDR3 contains 15 residues. The germline CDR1 and CDR2 sequences are SGHRS and YFSETQ. In DNA form, the CDR3 reads TGCGCCAGCAGCTCCCCCGGGGGGGCCGTCGGGGAGCTGTTTTTT. Translating gives CASSSPGGAVGELFF.

The chain is built from TRBV7-9 and TRBJ2-7, with 7 bases identical to TRBD1. Germline CDR1 SEHNR, CDR2 FQNEAQ (reference sequence). The CDR3 has 14 amino acids. J gave up 2 bases and V 3 bases, and 4 bases lay outside the gene matches. This CDR3 reads CASSFRQGPYEQYF. As DNA, the CDR3 is TGTGCCAGCAGCTTCCGACAGGGACCCTACGAGCAGTACTTC.

The chain recombines TRBV18 with TRBJ2-7; unclear D gene. Germline CDR1 KGHSH, CDR2 LQKENI. The CDR3 runs to 12 residues. Trimming cost V 3 bases and J 2 bases, with 5 bases left between them. The CDR3 region has the DNA TGTGCCAGCTCACCTCGAGCCTACGAGCAGTACTTC. This translates into CASSPRAYEQYF. The variable domain in full, with the rest retrieved from reference TRBV18 and TRBJ2-7, is NAGVMQNPRHLVRRRGQEARLRCSPMKGHSHVYWYRQLPEEGLKFMVYLQKENIIDESGMPKERFSAEFPKEGPSILRIQQVVRGDSAAYFCASSPRAYEQYFGPGTRLTVT.

The V gene is TRBV2, the J gene TRBJ2-2, with D uncertain. Trimming cost V 5 bases and J 3 bases, with 7 bases left between them. The CDR3 loop spans 13 amino acids. The germline V gene has CDR1 SNHLY and CDR2 FYNNEI. The CDR3 region is CASSRSYTGELFF. The CDR3 DNA reads as TGTGCCAGCAGTCGGTCCTACACCGGGGAGCTGTTTTTT.

This sequence joins TRBV6-5 and TRBJ2-5; unclear D gene. Germline V CDR1 and CDR2: MNHEY, SVGAGI. Deletions cut 7 bases from V and 0 bases from J, with 15 bases between. The CDR3 length is 15 residues. CDR3 region: CASTTSGSYQETQYF. The CDR3 nucleotides are TGTGCCAGCACCACATCAGGAAGCTACCAAGAGACCCAGTACTTC.

This sequence joins TRBV19 and TRBJ1-6; D remains ambiguous. Trimming removed 6 bases at V and 7 bases at J, with 13 bases between. The germline gives CDR1 LNHDA, CDR2 SQIVND (reference sequence). CDR3 length: 14 amino acids. The CDR3 here is CASRDGYPNSPLHF. CDR3 DNA: TGTGCCAGTAGAGACGGGTATCCGAATTCACCCCTCCACTTT.

In the case of this clone: A read error may account for a junction end that differs from germline. This sequence joins TRBV28 and TRBJ2-7; 8 positions agree with TRBD1. The CDR3 covers 13 residues. Germline CDR1 reads MDHEN; CDR2 reads SYDVKM. CDR3 sequence: CASSVSGQARIVF. As DNA, the CDR3 is TGTGCCAGCAGCGTCTCGGGACAGGCGCGAATTGTATTC.

The chain uses TRBV30 and TRBJ1-2; D perhaps matches TRBD1 (6 bases). Trimming removed 5 bases at V and 8 bases at J, with 18 bases between. Germline loops: CDR1 GTSNPN, CDR2 SVGIG (reference sequence). The CDR3 totals 13 residues. CDR3 region: CAWEGPDRLGYTF. DNA of the CDR3: TGTGCCTGGGAGGGACCCGACAGGCTGGGCTACACCTTC.

The V and J genes are TRBV7-3 and TRBJ2-7; TRBD2 aligns across 9 bases. After removal of 5 bases from V and 6 bases from J, the junction contained 5 bases not matched to a gene. The CDR3 contains 13 residues. Germline values: CDR1 SGHTA, CDR2 FQGTGA. The DNA for the CDR3 is TGTGCCAGCAGCCCGGGACTAGCTATCGAGCAGTACTTC. Its protein is CASSPGLAIEQYF.

The chain has TRBV2 and TRBJ2-7; 7 bases are a match to TRBD1. V trimming: 5 bases; J trimming: 5 bases; junction bases outside the gene matches: 9. Germline V gives CDR1 SNHLY, CDR2 FYNNEI. This CDR3 comprises 14 residues. CDR3 DNA: TGTGCCAGCAGTACACACTCGACAGGGAACGAGCAGTACTTC. It encodes CASSTHSTGNEQYF. The full variable domain, in which reference TRBV2 and TRBJ2-7 provide the parts outside the CDR3, is EPEVTQTPSHQVTQMGQEVILRCVPISNHLYFYWYRQILGQKVEFLVSFYNNEISEKSEIFDDQFSVERPDGSNFTLKIRSTKLEDSAMYFCASSTHSTGNEQYFGPGTRLTVT.

With regard to this clone: One end of the junction is discordant with germline, which a read error may explain. The chain employs TRBV7-7 and TRBJ2-2; 7 bases are a match to TRBD1. Per the germline V gene, CDR1 is SSHAT and CDR2 is FNYEAQ (reference sequence). CDR3 length: 14 amino acids. The CDR3 sequence is CASSQGQYTGELFF. In nucleotides, the CDR3 is TGTGCTAGCAGCCAGGGACAGTACACCGGGGAGCTGTTTTTT.